These 13 T cell receptor beta chains originate from one sample sequenced in a study of T-cell reconstitution after alpha-beta-depleted transplantation in children. The authors prepared the TCRbeta library with unique molecular identifiers. From the PCR reads, TCRdb called clonotypes with MiXCR, one entry per CDR3 protein. The sample lists about 500,000 distinct CDR3 sequences, over 25% seen once, with 2% to 3% in the top ten. Sequences were derived from PBMCs from the stem cell graft donor, sampled from the stem cell graft. The origin of the receptors is a human donor who donated a stem cell graft to a child with aplastic anemia.

V usage is TRBV6-5 and J usage is TRBJ1-1; maybe TRBD1 (5 bases). CDR3 length equals 12 residues. Trimming stripped 6 bases from V and 7 bases from J, with 12 bases between. The germline gives CDR1 MNHEY, CDR2 SVGAGI. The CDR3 region has the DNA TGTGCCAGCAGATCCGGGACGTATGAAGCTTTCTTT. Translated, it gives CASRSGTYEAFF.

The gene calls are TRBV5-1 and TRBJ2-5; D is unclear. V was cut by 2 bases and J by 3 bases, with 11 bases left in between. The CDR3 has 14 amino acids. Germline CDR1 is SGHRS and CDR2 is YFSETQ. The CDR3 region is CASSLLTGEETQYF. The CDR3 nucleotides are TGCGCCAGCAGCTTACTGACGGGCGAAGAGACCCAGTACTTC.

The J gene is TRBJ1-4, the V gene TRBV3-1; D gene ambiguous. CDR1 is LGHDT and CDR2 is YNNKEL in the germline V gene (reference sequence). The V end lost 0 bases, the J end lost 8 bases, and 13 bases lay between the germline ends. CDR3 length: 15 residues. The CDR3 loop is CASSQDGEFVEKLFF. Written as DNA, the CDR3 is TGTGCCAGCAGCCAAGACGGGGAGTTTGTCGAAAAACTGTTTTTT.

About this clonotype: This may arise from a read error, as a much more abundant clone is one base away. The rearrangement links TRBV20-1 to TRBJ2-1, with a tentative D call TRBD1 (6 bases). CDR3 length: 16 amino acids. Germline CDR1 and CDR2: DFQATT and SNEGSKA (reference sequence). In DNA, the CDR3 is TGCAGTGCTAGAGATCCGACAGGTAGCTCCTACAATGATCAGTTCTTC. Amino acids: CSARDPTGSSYNDQFF.

The CDR3 nucleotides are TGTGCCAGCAGTTTAGGGTCAACTTGGACCCAGTACTTC. This translates into CASSLGSTWTQYF. The chain has TRBV27 and TRBJ2-5, with unresolved D. The CDR3 runs 13 residues. Per the germline V gene, CDR1 is MNHEY and CDR2 is SMNVEV (reference sequence). Trimming shortened V by 2 bases and J by 7 bases, and 11 bases separated the two germline ends.

This clonotype was counted only a few times. The gene calls are TRBV30 and TRBJ1-4; D unclear. Germline CDR1 and CDR2: GTSNPN and SVGIG (reference sequence). The CDR3 covers 15 residues. Trimming removed 1 base at V and 5 bases at J, with 14 bases between. CDR3 in DNA: TGTGCCTGGAGTGGAAAACCGGACTTGAATGAAAAACTGTTTTTT. It specifies CAWSGKPDLNEKLFF.

This clonotype showed up just a few times. The genes are TRBV7-8 and TRBJ2-2; 12 positions agree with TRBD1. The CDR3 contains 16 residues. V lost 5 bases to trimming and J lost 6 bases; unmatched junction nucleotides: 7. Per the germline V gene, CDR1 is SGHVS and CDR2 is FQNEAQ. The CDR3 sequence is CASSGRDRGPSGELFF. In DNA form, the CDR3 reads TGTGCCAGCAGCGGCCGGGACAGGGGGCCGTCCGGGGAGCTGTTTTTT.

This clonotype was observed once. The chain employs TRBV4-2 and TRBJ2-1; either TRBD1 or TRBD2 may fit D (6 bases each). The V end was cut by 2 bases, the J end by 0 bases, with 17 bases between. The CDR3 runs to 18 residues. Germline CDR1 LGHNA, CDR2 YNFKEQ. CDR3 bases: TGTGCCAGCAGCCAAAAAAGGGGGGAACTGAGCTCCTACAATGAGCAGTTCTTC. Protein sequence: CASSQKRGELSSYNEQFF.

The rearrangement links TRBV7-8 to TRBJ1-6, with TRBD1 as a possible D gene (5 bases). The CDR3 consists of 14 residues. V was pared by 8 bases and J by 11 bases, with 19 bases between. Germline V gene lookup returns CDR1 SGHVS and CDR2 FQNEAQ. The CDR3: CASQDRGRGAPLHF. The CDR3 nucleotides read TGTGCCAGCCAGGACCGAGGGAGGGGAGCACCCCTCCACTTT.

This clonotype came up a few times. J is TRBJ2-1 and V is TRBV29-1; TRBD2 agrees at 12 bases. V dropped 3 bases and J dropped 10; count of bases not matched to a gene: 10. This CDR3 spans 15 amino acids. Per the germline V gene, CDR1 is SQVTM and CDR2 is ANQGSEA. The CDR3 region is CSVDGLAGIFGEQFF. CDR3 DNA sequence: TGCAGCGTTGACGGACTAGCGGGGATCTTCGGGGAGCAGTTCTTC.

The V gene is TRBV27, the J gene TRBJ1-5; the match to TRBD1 covers 8 bases. This CDR3 has 14 residues. The trim removed 5 bases at V and 9 bases at J, leaving 9 bases unmatched. Germline V gene lookup returns CDR1 MNHEY and CDR2 SMNVEV (reference sequence). For the CDR3, the DNA is TGTGCCAGCAGTCACGGACAGGGCAGCTGGCCCCAGCATTTT. The encoded protein is CASSHGQGSWPQHF.

This clonotype showed up just a few times. The genes are TRBV11-2 and TRBJ2-2, with TRBD2 matching over 12 bases. Trimming removed 2 bases from V and 6 bases from J; junction bases left unmatched: 4. CDR3 length: 16 amino acids. From germline, CDR1 is SGHAT and CDR2 FQNNGV. The CDR3: CASSLQTSGRSGELFF. For the CDR3, the DNA is TGTGCCAGCAGCTTACAGACTAGCGGGAGATCCGGGGAGCTGTTTTTT. Full variable domain (remainder filled in from reference TRBV11-2 and TRBJ2-2): EAGVAQSPRYKIIEKRQSVAFWCNPISGHATLYWYQQILGQGPKLLIQFQNNGVVDDSQLPKDRFSAERLKGVDSTLKIQPAKLEDSAVYLCASSLQTSGRSGELFFGEGSRLTVL.

This clonotype was seen only a few times. This chain connects TRBV20-1 to TRBJ2-7; D unclear. CDR3 length: 15 residues. Trimming pared 3 bases from V and 0 bases from J, leaving 15 bases between. Germline CDR1 DFQATT, CDR2 SNEGSKA (reference sequence). The chain's CDR3 is CSARGSALGSYEQYF. In nucleotides, the CDR3 is TGCAGTGCTAGGGGGTCCGCCTTAGGCTCCTACGAGCAGTACTTC.